A selection of T cell receptor beta chains follows, all from one sample in a study of blood T cells in healthy people across ages. MiXCR, run by TCRdb on the 5' RACE reads, gives a single entry per CDR3 protein. The repertoire consists of hundreds of thousands of distinct CDR3 sequences, with 25% to 30% occurring once and the leading ten covering approximately 15%. Sequenced: blood. The source is a woman of 80 years or more in good health. The CDR3 runs from the conserved cysteine through the conserved F or W. The D gene is left open where the match is weak. Not all rows give a size; the values are once, few, many and, for expanded clones, a class.

d_gene: -; j_gene: TRBJ1-2; v_gene: TRBV4-3; abundance: once; CDR3nt: TGCGCCAGCAGCCAAGTTGGCTACGGGGCATCCCGGGATGGCTACACCTTC; CDR3aa: CASSQVGYGASRDGYTF
d_gene: -; j_gene: TRBJ2-5; v_gene: TRBV12-3/TRBV12-4; abundance: -; CDR3nt: TGTGCCAGCAGTCGGTTTTTACCGGGGGAGACCCAGTACTTC; CDR3aa: CASSRFLPGETQYF
d_gene: -; j_gene: TRBJ1-2; v_gene: TRBV7-2; abundance: few; CDR3nt: TGTGCCAGCAGCCCATGGGGTTATGGCTACACCTTC; CDR3aa: CASSPWGYGYTF
d_gene: -; j_gene: TRBJ2-2; v_gene: TRBV7-2; abundance: few; CDR3nt: TGTGCCAGCAGTCCCGGGGCTAGCCCCGGGCGGGACGGGGAGCTGTTTTTT; CDR3aa: CASSPGASPGRDGELFF
d_gene: -; j_gene: TRBJ2-1; v_gene: TRBV14; abundance: many; CDR3nt: TGTGCCAGCAGCCAAGGAGGGGTCAACTACAATGAGCAGTTCTTC; CDR3aa: CASSQGGVNYNEQFF
d_gene: TRBD1; j_gene: TRBJ1-6; v_gene: TRBV30; abundance: once; CDR3nt: TGTGCCTGGAGTGTAAGATCCGGACAGGGGAGGTCACCCCTCCACTTT; CDR3aa: CAWSVRSGQGRSPLHF
d_gene: -; j_gene: TRBJ1-1; v_gene: TRBV14; abundance: -; CDR3nt: TGTGCCAGCAGCCAAGGAGGGGGGGAAACTGAAGCTTTCTTT; CDR3aa: CASSQGGGETEAFF
d_gene: -; j_gene: TRBJ2-1; v_gene: TRBV12-3/TRBV12-4; abundance: many; CDR3nt: TGTGCCAGCAGTTTAGTGGGAGTTCATGAGCAGTTCTTC; CDR3aa: CASSLVGVHEQFF
d_gene: -; j_gene: TRBJ2-5; v_gene: TRBV3-1; abundance: many; CDR3nt: TGTGCCAGCAGCCAAGGGGTTCAAGAGACCCAGTACTTC; CDR3aa: CASSQGVQETQYF
d_gene: -; j_gene: TRBJ2-7; v_gene: TRBV6-2/TRBV6-3; abundance: -; CDR3nt: TGTGCCAGCAGGTCAACCGGGACTCTCACCTACGAGCGGTACTTC; CDR3aa: CASRSTGTLTYERYF
d_gene: TRBD1; j_gene: TRBJ1-4; v_gene: TRBV7-9; abundance: few; CDR3nt: TGTGCCAGCAGCTCGGGACAGGGAATTAATGAAAAACTGTTTTTT; CDR3aa: CASSSGQGINEKLFF
d_gene: -; j_gene: TRBJ1-1; v_gene: TRBV3-1; abundance: few; CDR3nt: TGTGCCAGCAGCCAAGGTCGTAGTAGGGCAAATAAAGCTTTCTTT; CDR3aa: CASSQGRSRANKAFF
d_gene: -; j_gene: TRBJ2-7; v_gene: TRBV12-3/TRBV12-4; abundance: -; CDR3nt: TGTGCCAGCACCCTAAACGATGAAGGCTACGAGCAGTACTTC; CDR3aa: CASTLNDEGYEQYF
d_gene: -; j_gene: TRBJ2-3; v_gene: TRBV5-1; abundance: -; CDR3nt: TGCGCCAGCAGCTGGAGGGGCGGGGACACAGATACGCAGTATTTT; CDR3aa: CASSWRGGDTDTQYF
d_gene: -; j_gene: TRBJ2-1; v_gene: TRBV27; abundance: few; CDR3nt: TGTGTCAGCAGTTTAATCCGCGACAATGAGCAGTTCTTC; CDR3aa: CVSSLIRDNEQFF
d_gene: TRBD1; j_gene: TRBJ1-1; v_gene: TRBV20-1; abundance: -; CDR3nt: TGCAGTGCCGAAGGGGTGGACAGGGGCACTGAAGCTTTCTTT; CDR3aa: CSAEGVDRGTEAFF
d_gene: -; j_gene: TRBJ1-2; v_gene: TRBV20-1; abundance: many; CDR3nt: TGCAGTGCCCCCCCCCTGTACGGGGGGGCACTCTATGGCTACACCTTC; CDR3aa: CSAPPLYGGALYGYTF
d_gene: -; j_gene: TRBJ1-4; v_gene: TRBV20-1; abundance: -; CDR3nt: TGCAGTGCTCCGGCGCGGGGGGAAAAACTGTTTTTT; CDR3aa: CSAPARGEKLFF
d_gene: -; j_gene: TRBJ2-3; v_gene: TRBV12-3/TRBV12-4; abundance: -; CDR3nt: TGTGCCAGCAGTCCCTCGAGGGACATGAGATCAGATACGCAGTATTTT; CDR3aa: CASSPSRDMRSDTQYF
d_gene: TRBD2; j_gene: TRBJ2-1; v_gene: TRBV20-1; abundance: many; CDR3nt: TGCAGTGCTAGAATGGGACTAACCAATGAGCAGTTCTTC; CDR3aa: CSARMGLTNEQFF
d_gene: -; j_gene: TRBJ2-1; v_gene: TRBV29-1; abundance: -; CDR3nt: TGCAGCGTTCCACCATCGGACACCTCCTACAATGAGCAGTTCTTC; CDR3aa: CSVPPSDTSYNEQFF
d_gene: TRBD1; j_gene: TRBJ1-3; v_gene: TRBV6-6; abundance: few; CDR3nt: TGTGCCAGCAGATTACTTGACAGGGGTGGAAACACCATATATTTT; CDR3aa: CASRLLDRGGNTIYF
d_gene: -; j_gene: TRBJ2-3; v_gene: TRBV7-2; abundance: many; CDR3nt: TGTGCCAGCAGCGAAGAAAGGCCAGATACGCAGTATTTT; CDR3aa: CASSEERPDTQYF
d_gene: -; j_gene: TRBJ1-2; v_gene: TRBV4-3; abundance: many; CDR3nt: TGCGCCAGCAGCCAAGATATCGGGGGCCCTTTCTATGGCTACACCTTC; CDR3aa: CASSQDIGGPFYGYTF
d_gene: TRBD1; j_gene: TRBJ1-5; v_gene: TRBV2; abundance: few; CDR3nt: TGTGCCAGCAGAGCAGACAGGGCCGTCAATCAGCCCCAGCATTTT; CDR3aa: CASRADRAVNQPQHF
d_gene: TRBD1; j_gene: TRBJ1-2; v_gene: TRBV7-2; abundance: many; CDR3nt: TGTGCCAGCAGCATTGACAGGGGTTATGGCTACACCTTC; CDR3aa: CASSIDRGYGYTF
d_gene: -; j_gene: TRBJ1-2; v_gene: TRBV12-3/TRBV12-4; abundance: many; CDR3nt: TGTGCCAGCAGTATCCAATTGCAGGGCAATGGCTACACCTTC; CDR3aa: CASSIQLQGNGYTF
d_gene: TRBD1; j_gene: TRBJ2-1; v_gene: TRBV29-1; abundance: few; CDR3nt: TGCAGCATCCGGGACAGGGAGGATGAGCAGTTCTTC; CDR3aa: CSIRDREDEQFF
d_gene: -; j_gene: TRBJ1-5; v_gene: TRBV20-1; abundance: many; CDR3nt: TGCAGTGCTAGAGATTCACGGAATCAGCCCCAGCATTTT; CDR3aa: CSARDSRNQPQHF
d_gene: TRBD2; j_gene: TRBJ2-5; v_gene: TRBV5-8; abundance: many; CDR3nt: TGTGCCAGCAGCTCCATGGGACTAGCCCAAGAGACCCAGTACTTC; CDR3aa: CASSSMGLAQETQYF
d_gene: -; j_gene: TRBJ2-7; v_gene: TRBV4-3; abundance: many; CDR3nt: TGCGCCAGCAGCCTAGACACTCTCTCCTACGAGCAGTACTTC; CDR3aa: CASSLDTLSYEQYF
d_gene: -; j_gene: TRBJ2-7; v_gene: TRBV4-1; abundance: -; CDR3nt: TGCGCCAGCAGCCCCCCTCCAGCACCGTACAATGAGCAGTACTTC; CDR3aa: CASSPPPAPYNEQYF
d_gene: TRBD2; j_gene: TRBJ2-1; v_gene: TRBV7-9; abundance: -; CDR3nt: TGTGCCAGCGGAAAGAGCGGGGGGGCGAGGAATGAGCAGTTCTTC; CDR3aa: CASGKSGGARNEQFF